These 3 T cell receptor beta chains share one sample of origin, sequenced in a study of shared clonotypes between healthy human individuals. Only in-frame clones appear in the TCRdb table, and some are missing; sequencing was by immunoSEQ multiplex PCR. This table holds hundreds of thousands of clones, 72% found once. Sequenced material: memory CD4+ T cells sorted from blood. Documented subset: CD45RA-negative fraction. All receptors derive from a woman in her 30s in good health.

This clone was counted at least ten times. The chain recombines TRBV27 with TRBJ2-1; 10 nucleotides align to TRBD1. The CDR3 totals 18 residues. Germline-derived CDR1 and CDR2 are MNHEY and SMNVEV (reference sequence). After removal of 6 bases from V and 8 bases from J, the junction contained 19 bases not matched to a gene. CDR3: CASSKQNTGTGVRDEQFF. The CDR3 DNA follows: TGTGCCAGCAGCAAACAAAACACCGGGACAGGGGTTAGAGATGAGCAGTTCTTC.

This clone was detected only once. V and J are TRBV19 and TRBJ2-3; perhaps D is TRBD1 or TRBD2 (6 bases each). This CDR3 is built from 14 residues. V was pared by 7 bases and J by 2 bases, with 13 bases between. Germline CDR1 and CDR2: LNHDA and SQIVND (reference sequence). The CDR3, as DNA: TGTGCCAGTAACTCCCCGGGGGCCACAGATACGCAGTATTTT. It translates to CASNSPGATDTQYF. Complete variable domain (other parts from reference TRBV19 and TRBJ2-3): DGGITQSPKYLFRKEGQNVTLSCEQNLNHDAMYWYRQDPGQGLRLIYYSQIVNDFQKGDIAEGYSVSREKKESFPLTVTSAQKNPTAFYLCASNSPGATDTQYFGPGTRLTVL.

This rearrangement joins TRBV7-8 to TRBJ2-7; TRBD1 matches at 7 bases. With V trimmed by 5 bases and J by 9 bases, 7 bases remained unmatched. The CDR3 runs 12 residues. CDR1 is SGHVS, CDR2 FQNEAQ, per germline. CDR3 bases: TGTGCCAGCAGCCTGTCAGGGGGTGGGCAGTACTTC. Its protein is CASSLSGGGQYF.